This entry lists 2 T cell receptor beta chains sequenced from one sample in a study of cytomegalovirus exposure and HLA in healthy donors. The PCR ran on 60 Vbeta and 13 Jbeta primers. Method: immunoSEQ multiplex PCR; TCRdb's copy keeps in-frame clones and lacks some. The sample data list around 140,000 clones. The material sequenced was PBMCs. These TCRs come from a man between 18 and 35 years old in good health and CMV-seronegative.

The chain employs TRBV28 and TRBJ1-5; no reliable D call. V shed 8 bases and J shed 6 bases, with 14 bases lying between them. Germline V gene data show CDR1 as MDHEN and CDR2 as SYDVKM. The CDR3 length is 13 residues. The CDR3 region has the DNA TGTGCCAGCCTCATTGCGTTTGGTCAGCCCCAGCATTTT. This codes for CASLIAFGQPQHF.

This chain uses TRBV9 with TRBJ2-7; TRBD2 aligns across 10 bases. CDR3 size: 15 residues. V lost 3 bases and J lost 6; bases outside the gene matches: 9. Per germline, CDR1 SGDLS and CDR2 YYNGEE. CDR3 bases: TGTGCCAGCAGCGGTACAGCGGGAGGGCCGGGCGAGCAGTACTTC. This translates into CASSGTAGGPGEQYF.